This entry concerns a single T cell receptor (beta chain). What it binds is unknown. A much bigger clone sits one base away, suggesting this may be a read error. The data stem from a study of molecular identifiers for immune sequencing clone quantification. Study-wide results and limits: Clones above 20 RNA copies held over 99% of effector molecules, under 1% in naive cells. Detection of one spiked Jurkat cell's TCR RNA reportedly worked in 750,000 to 1,000,000 naive cells.

Preparation of the bulk TCR libraries relied on previously described methods and listed TCR primers. Via MiXCR, TCRdb re-called the PCR reads, giving one row per CDR3 protein. The data show fewer than 100,000 distinct CDR3 sequences, approximately 22% seen once. Trimming at V came to 9 bases and at J to 6 bases, leaving 6 bases not matched to a gene. Germline V gene sequence: CDR1 KGHDR, CDR2 SFDVKD. CDR3 length: 13 residues. The V call is TRBV24-1, the J call TRBJ2-3, with 9 nucleotides matching TRBD1. The sequence derives from a human donor in good health. Some libraries in this study had Jurkat cell RNA spiked in. Sequences were obtained from naive CD8+ T cells from blood, with Jurkat cell RNA spiked in. Subset specified: FACS-sorted CD8+CD4-CCR7+CD45RA+ naive T cells. The CDR3 bases are TGTGCCACCGGCGGGACAGGGACCGATACGCAGTATTTT. Protein sequence: CATGGTGTDTQYF.